Listed below are T cell receptor beta chains from one sample, sequenced in a study of long-term antiretroviral therapy in people with HIV. TCRdb's copy holds only in-frame clones and misses some; the assay was immunoSEQ multiplex PCR. This table holds about 35,000 clones, 70% to 90% found once. The input for sequencing was unsorted PBMCs, taken 2.2 years after starting antiretroviral therapy. The receptors stem from a man aged 18 to 29 with HIV. Both conserved end residues are part of each CDR3.

V gene: TRBV18; J gene: TRBJ1-1; CDR3 protein: CASSPQDTYTEAFF
V gene: TRBV7-9; J gene: TRBJ2-3; CDR3 protein: CASSFREGTDTQYF
V gene: TRBV9; J gene: TRBJ1-2; CDR3 protein: CASSVGMGPYGYTF
V gene: TRBV27; J gene: TRBJ2-7; CDR3 protein: CASSAGGPAYEQYF
V gene: TRBV29-1; J gene: TRBJ1-2; CDR3 protein: CSVLFGESGYTF
V gene: TRBV6-4; J gene: TRBJ2-2; CDR3 protein: CASKEGSNTGELFF
V gene: TRBV6-1; J gene: TRBJ1-3; CDR3 protein: CASKEAANSGNTIYF
V gene: TRBV5-1; J gene: TRBJ1-3; CDR3 protein: CASSVQGAISGNTIYF
V gene: TRBV5-6; J gene: TRBJ1-2; CDR3 protein: CASSSGPGGGYTF
V gene: TRBV7-6; J gene: TRBJ2-2; CDR3 protein: CASSLEITVRGAGELFF
V gene: TRBV5-1; J gene: TRBJ2-7; CDR3 protein: CASSLAGTGGTYEQYF
V gene: TRBV11-3; J gene: TRBJ2-1; CDR3 protein: CASSRDPLAGEQFF
V gene: TRBV27; J gene: TRBJ2-5; CDR3 protein: CASSSRWQETQYF
V gene: TRBV27; J gene: TRBJ1-1; CDR3 protein: CASGWTGPNTEAFF
V gene: TRBV6-5; J gene: TRBJ2-3; CDR3 protein: CASSYTFGDTQYF
V gene: TRBV7-2; J gene: TRBJ1-1; CDR3 protein: CASSLVWGNTEAFF
V gene: TRBV2; J gene: TRBJ1-4; CDR3 protein: CASSEARAATNEKLFF
V gene: TRBV5-1; J gene: TRBJ2-2; CDR3 protein: CASSTRQGSNTGELFF
V gene: TRBV7-8; J gene: TRBJ2-7; CDR3 protein: CASSWLGSTYEQYF
V gene: TRBV6-1; J gene: TRBJ1-1; CDR3 protein: CASAYGGPEAFF
V gene: TRBV5-1; J gene: TRBJ1-6; CDR3 protein: CASSFGDSRNSPLHF
V gene: TRBV18; J gene: TRBJ2-3; CDR3 protein: CASSPYRQRGQGADTQYF
V gene: TRBV6-6; J gene: TRBJ2-1; CDR3 protein: CASSSDARPPYNEQFF
V gene: TRBV30; J gene: TRBJ1-2; CDR3 protein: CAWTGTGLGYTF
V gene: TRBV6-6; J gene: TRBJ2-2; CDR3 protein: CASSQQGVVGELFF
V gene: TRBV7-2; J gene: TRBJ2-3; CDR3 protein: CASSSKRGGPTDTQYF
V gene: TRBV6-5; J gene: TRBJ1-1; CDR3 protein: CASRNVGARDEAFF
V gene: TRBV18; J gene: TRBJ2-7; CDR3 protein: CASSPGTGDYEQYF
V gene: TRBV18; J gene: TRBJ1-1; CDR3 protein: CASSPSEGMNTEAFF
V gene: TRBV9; J gene: TRBJ2-3; CDR3 protein: CASSPGLAIGGTDTQYF
V gene: TRBV4-1; J gene: TRBJ2-3; CDR3 protein: CASSQEGSGGADTQYF
V gene: TRBV28; J gene: TRBJ1-4; CDR3 protein: CASSTLARLEKKLFF
V gene: TRBV27; J gene: TRBJ2-3; CDR3 protein: CASSRSTDTQYF
V gene: TRBV30; J gene: TRBJ2-3; CDR3 protein: CAWSNGGADTQYF
V gene: TRBV6-6; J gene: TRBJ2-3; CDR3 protein: CASSYGTGGLDTQYF
V gene: TRBV28; J gene: TRBJ1-2; CDR3 protein: CASSFESSPNYGYTF
V gene: TRBV4-3; J gene: TRBJ2-4; CDR3 protein: CASSQGGEVIAKNIQYF